This T cell receptor (beta chain) was sequenced in a study of response to subunit inactivated influenza vaccine. General observations from the study: Authors suggested few new T cells are recruited by each seasonal influenza vaccination.

Each CDR3 protein gets one entry after TCRdb re-called the RT-PCR reads with MiXCR. The repertoire holds some 500,000 distinct CDR3 sequences, 25% seen once, with less than 2.5% in the top ten. Germline V gene lookup returns CDR1 SSHAT and CDR2 FNYEAQ (reference sequence). The V gene lost 5 bases and the J gene lost 4 bases, with 17 bases spanning the gap. The CDR3 has 15 amino acids. In the case of this clonotype: The antigen remains unidentified.

The clonotype comes from a man aged 50 to 60 who received an inactivated influenza vaccine. V is TRBV7-7 and J is TRBJ2-5; no clear D. This specimen consisted of CD4+ T cells sorted from PBMCs, obtained 5 to 6 days after vaccination. The CDR3 reads CASSRGGGVRETQYF. The CDR3 DNA follows: TGTGCCAGCAGCCGAGGCGGCGGCGTGAGAGAGACCCAGTACTTC.